Here is one TCR beta chain with its context. Its target is unknown. This specimen belongs to a study of T cells in Graves' hyperthyroidism and ophthalmopathy. Patients were aged 18 to 65, had disease duration under 2 months, and had newly diagnosed hyperthyroidism. The diagnostic basis comprised clinical symptoms, serum thyroxine and TRAb, thyroid ultrasound and orbital computed tomography. At first hyperthyroidism diagnosis, before any ophthalmopathy symptoms, the blood sample was collected. The CDR3 consists of 16 residues. Trimming removed 1 base from V and 2 bases from J, with 12 bases in between. The germline gives CDR1 MGHRA, CDR2 YSYEKL. Study observations and caveats: Most expanded thyroid clonotypes above 0.001 also appeared in blood.

Researchers amplified the TCR beta CDR3 regions from RNA transcripts. During a first-round RT-PCR of the TCR CDR3, the HTBI primer set was used. TCRdb recomputed calls from the multiplex PCR reads with MiXCR, one row per CDR3 protein. The top ten clones hold less than 15% of a sample with some 250,000 distinct CDR3 sequences, roughly 15% of them seen once. The sequence was collected from a woman in her thirties or forties with Graves' hyperthyroidism that later progressed to Graves' ophthalmopathy. The chain uses TRBV4-1 and TRBJ2-1; the D gene is possibly TRBD2 (5 bases). The sample consisted of blood. CDR3: CASSQGSVAPYNEQFF. In DNA form, the CDR3 reads TGCGCCAGCAGCCAAGGTTCGGTAGCGCCCTACAATGAGCAGTTCTTC.